The 26 T cell receptor beta chains below all came from one sample that was sequenced in a study of blood T cells in healthy people across ages. Next came a second PCR, run for roughly 6 to 11 cycles, which used a sample-barcoded 5' primer along with a J-beta primer mix. TCRdb analysed the 5' RACE reads with MiXCR anew, one entry per CDR3 protein. The sample includes a few hundred thousand distinct CDR3 sequences, 52% seen only once; the top ten take around 49%. Sequencing used blood. The receptors were gathered from a man aged 55 to 70 in good health.

In its sample, this clonotype was seen a few times. The gene calls are TRBV20-1 and TRBJ2-5, with 10 bases aligning to TRBD2. CDR3 size: 14 residues. V dropped 6 bases and J dropped 4; count of bases not matched to a gene: 8. Per germline, CDR1 DFQATT and CDR2 SNEGSKA (reference sequence). The CDR3: CSAGVAGGPETQYF. CDR3 bases: TGCAGTGCCGGGGTAGCGGGGGGCCCAGAGACCCAGTACTTC.

The table lists this clonotype with a few counts. This chain joins TRBV29-1 and TRBJ1-1, with D possibly TRBD1 on 5 matching bases. Trimming stripped 5 bases from V and 0 bases from J, with 10 bases between. This CDR3 has 13 amino acids. Germline lookup yields CDR1 SQVTM and CDR2 ANQGSEA. CDR3 loop: CSVSDSMNTEAFF. The CDR3 DNA is TGCAGCGTTTCTGACAGCATGAACACTGAAGCTTTCTTT.

The V and J genes are TRBV5-1 and TRBJ2-5; possible D gene TRBD1, 6 bases. This CDR3 is 13 amino acids long. The germline V gene has CDR1 SGHRS and CDR2 YFSETQ. Trimming removed 5 bases from V and 5 bases from J, with 13 bases in between. The CDR3 region is CASRQGDWETQYF. The CDR3, as DNA: TGCGCCAGCAGACAGGGTGATTGGGAGACCCAGTACTTC.

The table lists this clonotype with a few counts. V gene TRBV4-2 combines with J gene TRBJ2-5; D is undetermined. The CDR3 extends over 13 amino acids. The germline gives CDR1 LGHNA, CDR2 YNFKEQ. Trimming took off 0 bases at V and 5 bases at J, with 7 bases between the two ends. CDR3 in amino acids: CASSQDFKETQYF. The CDR3 DNA reads TGTGCCAGCAGCCAAGATTTCAAGGAGACCCAGTACTTC.

The chain combines TRBV10-3 with TRBJ2-2, with no clear D. This CDR3 spans 14 amino acids. The germline V gene has CDR1 ENHRY and CDR2 SYGVKD. V was clipped by 7 bases and J by 0 bases, with 9 bases between them. The CDR3 DNA reads as TGTGCCATCAAGGCTTGGTCGAACACCGGGGAGCTGTTTTTT. Its protein product is CAIKAWSNTGELFF.

The chain recombines TRBV3-1 with TRBJ2-1, with D possibly being TRBD2 (6 bases). CDR1 is LGHDT, CDR2 YNNKEL, per germline (reference sequence). The CDR3 runs 16 residues. V lost 4 bases and J lost 1, with 14 bases in between. CDR3 amino acids: CASSPRGGKSYNEQFF. CDR3 DNA sequence: TGTGCCAGCAGCCCGAGAGGCGGGAAATCCTACAATGAGCAGTTCTTC.

This chain joins TRBV29-1 and TRBJ2-4; weak D call: TRBD1 (5 bases). CDR1 is SQVTM and CDR2 is ANQGSEA in the germline V gene. CDR3 size: 13 residues. Trimming cost V 4 bases and J 9 bases, with 16 bases left between them. CDR3 nucleotide sequence: TGCAGCGTTGTTATGGGGCAGAGGAGCATTCAGTACTTC. Its translation: CSVVMGQRSIQYF.

V usage is TRBV20-1 and J usage is TRBJ2-3, with TRBD2 matching 7 bases. Trimming at V came to 6 bases and at J to 6 bases, leaving 9 bases not matched to a gene. Germline assignment: CDR1 DFQATT and CDR2 SNEGSKA (reference sequence). The CDR3 contains 13 residues. CDR3 residues: CSAPFGLEDTQYF. The CDR3 DNA reads TGCAGTGCACCTTTCGGACTAGAGGATACGCAGTATTTT.

This clonotype was seen repeatedly, ten times or more. The chain links TRBV29-1 to TRBJ2-2; possible D gene TRBD2, 6 bases. V lost 4 bases, J lost 7 bases, and 13 bases lay in between. This CDR3 comprises 13 residues. Germline V CDR1 and CDR2: SQVTM, ANQGSEA. As DNA, the CDR3 is TGCAGCGTTGGGGGCCAAGCGGGCGGGGAGCTGTTTTTT. This translates into CSVGGQAGGELFF.

V and J are TRBV20-1 and TRBJ2-7; TRBD1 aligns across 9 bases. The CDR3 has 12 residues. Germline V gene data show CDR1 as DFQATT and CDR2 as SNEGSKA (reference sequence). V lost 6 bases, J lost 5 bases, and 5 bases stayed unmatched. CDR3 region: CSAGQGFDEQYF. The CDR3, as DNA: TGCAGTGCAGGACAGGGGTTCGACGAGCAGTACTTC.

Note on this clonotype: Because the CDR3's place on the DNA is in doubt, the DNA is left out and the CDR3 is given as listed by TCRdb. The V call is TRBV27, the J call TRBJ1-5; the DNA was not used to check the table's D call, TRBD1. CDR1 is MNHEY, CDR2 SMNVEV, per germline (reference sequence). The CDR3 comprises 24 residues, both ends counted. The CDR3 loop is CASSFTYGSTEQYFGPGINQPQHF.

This clonotype was seen a few times. The chain recombines TRBV29-1 with TRBJ2-7, with TRBD1 matching 7 bases. The CDR3 has 15 amino acids. Germline V gene lookup returns CDR1 SQVTM and CDR2 ANQGSEA. Trimming removed 2 bases from V and 1 base from J; junction bases left unmatched: 8. The CDR3 sequence: CSVERERGRSYEQYF. The DNA of the CDR3 is TGCAGCGTTGAACGCGAGAGGGGGCGTTCCTACGAGCAGTACTTC.

The V gene is TRBV4-2, the J gene TRBJ2-4, with TRBD2 identical over 9 bases. The end of the DNA is better explained by TRBJ2-5, so the J call may be wrong. Germline V gives CDR1 LGHNA, CDR2 YNFKEQ. This CDR3 has 16 residues. CDR3 coding DNA: TGTGCCAGCAGCCAAGATAGTAGCGGGGGACAAGAGACCCAGTACTTC. Residues: CASSQDSSGGQETQYF.

The chain couples TRBV3-1 to TRBJ1-1; TRBD1 aligns across 11 bases. The V and J ends lost 3 bases and 5 bases, in that order; junction bases with no gene match: 5. The CDR3 loop spans 15 amino acids. Per germline, CDR1 LGHDT and CDR2 YNNKEL (reference sequence). The CDR3 sequence: CASSQGQGVWTEAFF. Here the CDR3 DNA reads TGTGCCAGCAGCCAGGGACAGGGGGTATGGACTGAAGCTTTCTTT.

The chain is built from TRBV6-1 and TRBJ2-7; D not certain. V lost 6 bases to trimming and J lost 0 bases, with 12 bases between them. Per germline, CDR1 MNHNS and CDR2 SASEGT. CDR3 size: 14 residues. The CDR3 sequence is CASSTGLSSYEQYF. CDR3 DNA: TGTGCCAGCAGCACCGGGCTGAGCTCCTACGAGCAGTACTTC.

The chain recombines TRBV18 with TRBJ2-3; tentative D call: TRBD1 (6 bases). This CDR3 region has 14 residues. V gave up 4 bases and J gave up 4 bases, with 12 bases separating them. Germline V gene data show CDR1 as KGHSH and CDR2 as LQKENI. The CDR3 here is CASSRQVGADTQYF. For the CDR3, the DNA is TGTGCCAGCTCACGACAGGTGGGAGCAGATACGCAGTATTTT.

This clonotype has only a few counts. V and J are TRBV28 and TRBJ2-5; 8 nucleotides agree with TRBD2. The CDR3 covers 13 residues. Trimming removed 9 bases from V and 3 bases from J; junction bases left unmatched: 6. CDR1 and CDR2 (germline): MDHEN, SYDVKM. This CDR3 reads CASNSGTKETQYF. As DNA, the CDR3 is TGTGCCAGTAATAGCGGGACCAAAGAGACCCAGTACTTC. Filled out from reference TRBV28 and TRBJ2-5, the complete variable domain reads DVKVTQSSRYLVKRTGEKVFLECVQDMDHENMFWYRQDPGLGLRLIYFSYDVKMKEKGDIPEGYSVSREKKERFSLILESASTNQTSMYLCASNSGTKETQYFGPGTRLLVL.

The CDR3 sequence: CASSHGTSGGMRKTQYF. CDR3 bases: TGTGCCAGCAGCCATGGGACTAGCGGCGGGATGAGGAAGACCCAGTACTTC. The J gene is TRBJ2-5, the V gene TRBV3-1, with TRBD2 identical over 11 bases. With V trimmed by 3 bases and J by 6 bases, 12 bases remained unmatched. Germline V gene data show CDR1 as LGHDT and CDR2 as YNNKEL (reference sequence). This CDR3 contains 17 residues.

This clonotype was picked up a small number of times. The chain carries TRBV4-2 and TRBJ1-4, with a possible D match to TRBD1 (5 bases). V was pared by 1 base and J by 5 bases, with 14 bases between. In germline, CDR1 is LGHNA, CDR2 YNFKEQ. CDR3 size: 16 residues. CDR3 protein: CASSQVAGGNNEKLFF. The CDR3 coding sequence is TGTGCCAGCAGCCAAGTTGCCGGGGGGAACAATGAAAAACTGTTTTTT.

The V call is TRBV6-5, the J call TRBJ2-5; possibly TRBD2 for D (6 bases). The V and J ends lost 6 bases and 4 bases respectively, with 15 bases between them. The CDR3 runs 14 residues. CDR1 MNHEY and CDR2 SVGAGI come from the germline V gene. In nucleotides, the CDR3 is TGTGCCAGCAGACACGGGACTTTAGGAGAGACCCAGTACTTC. Amino acids: CASRHGTLGETQYF.

Concerning this clonotype: One junction end disagrees with the germline gene, perhaps due to a read error. The chain carries TRBV7-2 and TRBJ2-3; possibly TRBD1 or TRBD2 for D (5 bases each). The CDR3 extends over 15 amino acids. The germline V gene encodes CDR1 SGHTA and CDR2 FQGNSA. Written as DNA, the CDR3 is TGTGCCAGCAGCTTAGTGGGTGGGACCACAGATGCGCAGTATTTT. Translation gives CASSLVGGTTDAQYF.

In the case of this clonotype: One end of the junction does not line up with germline, which may come from a read error. V and J are TRBV27 and TRBJ2-7, with D perhaps TRBD1 or TRBD2 (5 bases each). CDR3 length: 15 amino acids. Per germline, CDR1 MNHEY and CDR2 SMNVEV (reference sequence). The CDR3 region is CASSSPMRGPHEQYF. The CDR3 DNA follows: TGTGCTAGCAGCTCCCCAATGAGGGGTCCCCACGAGCAGTACTTC.

The chain employs TRBV11-3 and TRBJ2-3, with D possibly matching TRBD2 (5 bases). This CDR3 has 14 residues. The germline V gene encodes CDR1 SGHNT and CDR2 YENEEA. Trimming removed 5 bases at V and 4 bases at J, with 13 bases between. CDR3 bases: TGTGCCAGCAGCGCCACGGGGTCGTCAGATACGCAGTATTTT. Its protein is CASSATGSSDTQYF.

The gene calls are TRBV14 and TRBJ2-3; D is unresolved. Trimming shortened V by 1 base and J by 2 bases, and 7 bases separated the two germline ends. CDR3 size: 14 residues. The germline V gene has CDR1 SGHDN and CDR2 FVKESK. For the CDR3, the DNA is TGTGCCAGCAGCCAAGTAACCTCCACAGATACGCAGTATTTT. Protein sequence: CASSQVTSTDTQYF.

The V and J genes are TRBV15 and TRBJ2-3; D not certain. Trimming left V 3 bases short and J 2 bases short, with 9 bases between. The CDR3 has 14 amino acids. Germline loops: CDR1 LNHNV, CDR2 YYDKDF (reference sequence). The CDR3 is CATSRVKTTDTQYF. The CDR3 coding sequence is TGTGCCACCAGCAGGGTGAAGACCACAGATACGCAGTATTTT.

This clonotype has just a few counts. This chain joins TRBV20-1 and TRBJ2-3; 7 nucleotides line up with TRBD1. This CDR3 spans 13 amino acids. Looked up from germline, CDR1 is DFQATT and CDR2 is SNEGSKA (reference sequence). For the CDR3, the DNA is TGCGGCGCCCACGGACAGGTCACAGATACGCAGTATTTT. Residues: CGAHGQVTDTQYF.